The 24 T cell receptor beta chains below all came from one sample that was sequenced in a study of tumor and adjacent non-tumor tissue in lung cancer. The template was RNA from unsorted bulk tissue. Three rounds of nested PCR, following a modified ARM-PCR protocol, produced the TCRbeta library. TCRdb analysed the multiplex PCR reads with MiXCR anew, one entry per CDR3 protein. The repertoire holds fewer than 120,000 distinct CDR3 sequences, with 84% as singletons. Sequencing used lung tumor tissue. The receptor set was obtained from a man aged 70-80 years with non-small cell lung cancer.

Comment on this clonotype: At one boundary the junction diverges from the germline segment, which might be a read error. CDR3 sequence: CSVEEYVQSHINYGYTF. DNA for the CDR3: TGCAGCGTTGAAGAGTACGTTCAGAGCCATATTAACTATGGTTACACCTTC. V and J are TRBV29-1 and TRBJ1-2; D remains ambiguous. The CDR3 length is 17 residues. Per the germline V gene, CDR1 is SQVTM and CDR2 is ANQGSEA.

Note on this clonotype: A junction end diverges from the germline sequence, so it may reflect a read error. The chain is built from TRBV11-2 and TRBJ1-2; TRBD1 matches 9 bases. The germline V gene has CDR1 SGHAT and CDR2 FQNNGV. The CDR3 sequence is 14 residues long. The CDR3: CVSSPTGGTYGYTF. The CDR3 bases are TGTGTCAGCAGTCCGACAGGGGGTACCTATGGGTACACCTTC. Full variable domain (missing parts from reference TRBV11-2 and TRBJ1-2): EAGVAQSPRYKIIEKRQSVAFWCNPISGHATLYWYQQILGQGPKLLIQFQNNGVVDDSQLPKDRFSAERLKGVDSTLKIQPAKLEDSAVYLCVSSPTGGTYGYTFGSGTRLTVV.

A remark on this clonotype: A read error is likely, as this CDR3 ends without the conserved phenylalanine or tryptophan. J is TRBJ1-1 and V is TRBV20-1; D is possibly TRBD1 (6 bases). Germline assignment: CDR1 DFQATT and CDR2 SNEGSKA (reference sequence). V was shortened by 7 bases and J by 5 bases, with 11 bases between the two germline ends. The CDR3 is 11 amino acids. CDR3 sequence: CSVMRGTEAFI. In DNA, the CDR3 is TGCAGTGTTATGAGGGGGACTGAAGCTTTCATT.

The sample holds one count of this clonotype. The V gene is TRBV28, the J gene TRBJ1-6; no clear D gene. This CDR3 is built from 20 residues. Trimming removed 7 bases at V and 5 bases at J, with 30 bases between. Germline CDR1 and CDR2: MDHEN and SYDVKM. CDR3 nucleotide sequence: TGTGCCAGCATTCCTACTTGGCAGTTATATCATAACTTCGATAATTCACCCCTCCACTTT. Residues: CASIPTWQLYHNFDNSPLHF. Variable domain in full (rest from reference TRBV28 and TRBJ1-6): DVKVTQSSRYLVKRTGEKVFLECVQDMDHENMFWYRQDPGLGLRLIYFSYDVKMKEKGDIPEGYSVSREKKERFSLILESASTNQTSMYLCASIPTWQLYHNFDNSPLHFGNGTRLTVT.

Regarding this clonotype: The junction departs from the called germline gene at one end, perhaps through a read error. The genes are TRBV5-1 and TRBJ2-2; 8 nucleotides agree with TRBD1. The CDR3 extends over 18 amino acids. Germline loops: CDR1 SGHRS, CDR2 YFSETQ. CDR3 coding DNA: TGCGCGAGCAGCTTGGCCCCAATGACAGGGGCGCTAACCGGGGGGCTGTTTTTT. The encoded protein is CASSLAPMTGALTGGLFF.

This clonotype was counted many times. The chain has TRBV10-3 and TRBJ1-2; no clear D. Trimming pared 0 bases from V and 3 bases from J, leaving 5 bases between. This CDR3 is 13 amino acids long. Germline values: CDR1 ENHRY, CDR2 SYGVKD. Here the CDR3 reads CAISESHDYGYTF. The DNA of the CDR3 is TGTGCCATCAGTGAGTCTCATGACTATGGCTACACCTTC.

Points on this clonotype: Its ends do not fully match the called genes, so a read error is possible. The chain combines TRBV5-5 with TRBJ1-5; a weak D match, TRBD1 (5 bases). This CDR3 contains 16 residues. Germline V gene lookup returns CDR1 SGHKS and CDR2 YYEKEE (reference sequence). CDR3 in amino acids: CTSSFGRVTGNQLQHF. The CDR3 nucleotides read TGTACCAGCAGCTTTGGTAGGGTAACAGGCAATCAGCTCCAGCATTTT.

Note on this clonotype: One end of the junction varies from germline; a read error may be responsible. The rearrangement uses TRBV6-1 and TRBJ2-1; weak D call: TRBD2 (7 bases). CDR3 size: 16 residues. The V gene's germline CDR1 is MNHNS and CDR2 SASEGT. The CDR3 DNA follows: TGTGCCAGCACCCTATGGGGGGGCACCGGGTCTAATGAGCAGCTCTTC. It specifies CASTLWGGTGSNEQLF.

With regard to this clonotype: Since a much larger clone is just one base distant, this may be a read error. The chain recombines TRBV2 with TRBJ1-1, with TRBD1 matching over 7 bases. Germline V gene sequence: CDR1 SNHLY, CDR2 FYNNEI. The V gene end was trimmed by 1 base and the J gene end by 7 bases; junction bases not matched to a gene: 12. The CDR3 runs 16 residues. The CDR3 spells CASSEVGTVYRVEAFF. The CDR3 nucleotides read TGTGCCAGCAGTGAAGTTGGGACAGTTTACCGGGTTGAAGCTTTCTTT.

As regards this clonotype: At one of its ends the junction is not consistent with the germline gene, which may arise from a read error. The chain links TRBV29-1 to TRBJ1-2, with a weak D call TRBD1 (5 bases). The CDR3 is made up of 11 amino acids. In germline, CDR1 is SQVTM, CDR2 ANQGSEA. Here the CDR3 reads CSGQQGVGYIF. The CDR3 DNA is TGCAGCGGGCAACAAGGGGTTGGTTACATCTTC.

About this clonotype: Its ends do not fully match the called genes, so a read error is possible. The genes are TRBV4-1 and TRBJ2-5, with 8 bases identical to TRBD1. The CDR3 sequence is 16 residues long. CDR1 and CDR2 (germline): MGHRA, YSYEKL. CDR3 nucleotide sequence: TGCGCCAACAGCCGAAACTCGGGACAGGCTAAAGAGACCCAGTACTTC. Amino acids: CANSRNSGQAKETQYF.

The chain is built from TRBV10-2 and TRBJ2-1; either TRBD1 or TRBD2 may fit D (5 bases each). Trimming shortened V by 10 bases and J by 8 bases, and 24 bases separated the two germline ends. Germline V lookup: CDR1 WSHSY, CDR2 SAAADI. The CDR3 has 15 amino acids. CDR3 nucleotides: TGCGCCACCAGGTCCCCGGGACCTCCTTCTCATGAGCAGTTCTTC. Protein sequence: CATRSPGPPSHEQFF.

On this clonotype itself: This is likely a read error, given that the CDR3 carries no conserved phenylalanine or tryptophan at its end. The chain couples TRBV29-1 to TRBJ2-7; 9 bases fit TRBD1. This CDR3 spans 14 amino acids. CDR1 is SQVTM and CDR2 is ANQGSEA in the germline V gene. DNA of the CDR3: TGCATCGTTGAAGATTGGCTGACAGGGGGCGAGCAGTACTAC. It specifies CIVEDWLTGGEQYY.

Of note for this clonotype: A read error may account for a junction end that differs from germline. The chain is built from TRBV12-3 or TRBV12-4 and TRBJ1-2; 7 nucleotides agree with TRBD1. The CDR3 is made up of 13 amino acids. This chain's CDR3 is CTSSPNRGRGYTF. CDR3 nucleotides: TGTACCAGCAGCCCAAACAGGGGCAGAGGCTACACCTTC.

Comment on this clonotype: One junction end disagrees with the germline gene, perhaps due to a read error. The chain recombines TRBV4-1 with TRBJ2-5, with a weak D call TRBD2 (5 bases). Germline V gene lookup returns CDR1 MGHRA and CDR2 YSYEKL. The CDR3 is made up of 15 amino acids. In nucleotides, the CDR3 is TGCTCCAGCAGCCAAGATCGACTAATTATCGAGACCCAGTACTTC. Its protein product is CSSSQDRLIIETQYF.

The J gene is TRBJ1-1, the V gene TRBV10-3; a possible D gene is TRBD1 (6 bases). The CDR3 spans 15 residues. The V gene's germline CDR1 is ENHRY and CDR2 SYGVKD. The ends were cut back, 10 bases at V and 1 base at J, with 19 bases in the middle. CDR3 in DNA: TGTGCCACTGCCCCGGGGGCAGGGGAGAACACTGAAGCTTTCTTT. Its protein product is CATAPGAGENTEAFF.

This rearrangement joins TRBV5-6 to TRBJ1-1; D remains ambiguous. The V gene's germline CDR1 is SGHDT and CDR2 YYEEEE. Trimming took 6 bases from V and 4 from J, leaving 13 bases between them. This CDR3 comprises 13 residues. As DNA, the CDR3 is TGTGCCAGCAACAACTTCGAACGCACTGAAGCTTTCTTT. It translates to CASNNFERTEAFF.

The genes are TRBV6-5 and TRBJ2-4; 9 nucleotides align to TRBD2. Trimming took 8 bases from V and 6 from J; bases not matched to a gene: 8. The CDR3 extends over 14 amino acids. Per the germline V gene, CDR1 is MNHEY and CDR2 is SVGAGI. The chain's CDR3 is CASCDGLARNIQYF. The CDR3 region has the DNA TGTGCCAGCTGTGACGGACTAGCGAGAAACATTCAGTACTTC.

This chain connects TRBV4-3 to TRBJ2-1; D not resolved. Trimming pared 0 bases from V and 4 bases from J, leaving 16 bases between. Germline assignment: CDR1 LGHNA and CDR2 YSLEER. The CDR3 runs 17 residues. This chain's CDR3 is CASSQDSAGAGYNEQFF. CDR3 DNA: TGCGCCAGCAGCCAAGACTCAGCAGGAGCTGGATACAATGAGCAGTTCTTC.

Turning to this clonotype: The junction departs from the called germline gene at one end, perhaps through a read error. The chain carries TRBV29-1 and TRBJ1-2, with unresolved D. The CDR3 is 16 residues long. The V gene's germline CDR1 is SQVTM and CDR2 ANQGSEA. The CDR3 DNA follows: TGCAACGTTGTCCCCTATCAATCCCCGGGAGGAGATGGTTACACCTTC. Its protein product is CNVVPYQSPGGDGYTF.

This clonotype was seen only a few times. The junction shows a germline mismatch at one end, possibly a read error. V is TRBV5-5 and J is TRBJ2-1; no definite D call. This CDR3 region has 12 residues. Germline CDR1 SGHKS, CDR2 YYEKEE (reference sequence). CDR3 bases: TGTGCCAGTAAGGCGAACTACAATGAGGAGTTCTTC. Translation gives CASKANYNEEFF.

Points on this clonotype: At one boundary the junction diverges from the germline segment, which might be a read error. The chain has TRBV11-2 and TRBJ1-6; D may be TRBD1 (5 bases). The CDR3 loop spans 18 amino acids. The V gene's germline CDR1 is SGHAT and CDR2 FQNNGV. The CDR3 reads CVSSARAGDSSYNSPLHF. CDR3 bases: TGTGTCAGCAGCGCCAGGGCCGGGGATTCCTCCTATAATTCACCCCTCCACTTT.

This clonotype was detected many times. This sequence joins TRBV29-1 and TRBJ1-1, with D unclear. The CDR3 loop spans 14 amino acids. V was shortened by 7 bases and J by 10 bases, with 25 bases between the two germline ends. Germline V lookup: CDR1 SQVTM, CDR2 ANQGSEA. CDR3: CSATTGGPNSGAFF. In nucleotides, the CDR3 is TGCAGCGCAACCACGGGCGGGCCTAATAGCGGAGCTTTCTTT.

Sample share makes this clonotype medium-sized (0.01 to 0.1%). The chain joins TRBV11-2 to TRBJ2-1; D is possibly TRBD1 (6 bases). The ends were cut back, 5 bases at V and 4 bases at J, with 15 bases in the middle. This CDR3 comprises 15 residues. From germline, CDR1 is SGHAT and CDR2 FQNNGV. The CDR3 reads CASSIQGQPYNEQFF. The CDR3 nucleotides read TGTGCCAGCAGCATACAGGGACAACCATACAATGAGCAGTTCTTC.